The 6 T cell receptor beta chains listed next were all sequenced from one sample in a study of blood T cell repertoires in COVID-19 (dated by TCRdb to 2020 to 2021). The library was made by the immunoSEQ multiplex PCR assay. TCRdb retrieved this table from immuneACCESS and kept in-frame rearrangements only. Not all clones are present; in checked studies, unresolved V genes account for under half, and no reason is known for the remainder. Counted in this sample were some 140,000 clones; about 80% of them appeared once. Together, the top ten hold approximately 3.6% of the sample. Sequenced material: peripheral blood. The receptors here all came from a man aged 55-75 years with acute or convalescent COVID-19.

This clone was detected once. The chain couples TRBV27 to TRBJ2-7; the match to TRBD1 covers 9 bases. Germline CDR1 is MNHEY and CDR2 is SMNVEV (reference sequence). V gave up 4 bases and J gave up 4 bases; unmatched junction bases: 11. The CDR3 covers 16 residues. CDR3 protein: CASSSSAGTGPYEQYF. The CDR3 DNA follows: TGTGCCAGCAGTTCATCCGCCGGGACAGGGCCTTACGAGCAGTACTTC.

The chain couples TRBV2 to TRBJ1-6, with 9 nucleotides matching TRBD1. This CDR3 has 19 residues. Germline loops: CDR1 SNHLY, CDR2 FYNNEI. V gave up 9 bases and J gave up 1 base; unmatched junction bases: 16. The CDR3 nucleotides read TGTGCCAGTCTTTTACAGGGGGCTAGAGGAAGTTCCTATAATTCACCCCTCCACTTT. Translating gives CASLLQGARGSSYNSPLHF. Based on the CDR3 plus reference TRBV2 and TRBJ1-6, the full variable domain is EPEVTQTPSHQVTQMGQEVILRCVPISNHLYFYWYRQILGQKVEFLVSFYNNEISEKSEIFDDQFSVERPDGSNFTLKIRSTKLEDSAMYFCASLLQGARGSSYNSPLHFGNGTRLTVT.

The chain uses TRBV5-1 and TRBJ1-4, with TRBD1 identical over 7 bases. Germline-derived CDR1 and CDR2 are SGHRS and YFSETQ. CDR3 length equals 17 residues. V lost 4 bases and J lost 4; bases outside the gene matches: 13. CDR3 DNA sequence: TGCGCCAGCAGCGCAGGGACAGCCAATCGGGGTAATGAAAAACTGTTTTTT. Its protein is CASSAGTANRGNEKLFF.

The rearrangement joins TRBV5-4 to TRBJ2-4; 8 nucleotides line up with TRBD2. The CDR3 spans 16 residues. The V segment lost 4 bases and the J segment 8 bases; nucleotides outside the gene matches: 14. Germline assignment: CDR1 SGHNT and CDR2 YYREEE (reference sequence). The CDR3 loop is CASSKNAGTSTYIQYF. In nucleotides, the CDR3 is TGTGCCAGCAGCAAAAACGCCGGGACTAGTACATACATTCAGTACTTC.

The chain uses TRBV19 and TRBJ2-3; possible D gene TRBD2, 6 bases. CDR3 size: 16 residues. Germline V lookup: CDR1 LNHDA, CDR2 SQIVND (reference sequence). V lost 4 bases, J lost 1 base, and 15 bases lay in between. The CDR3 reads CASSRTEGVGTDTQYF. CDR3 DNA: TGTGCCAGTAGTAGGACGGAGGGTGTGGGCACAGATACGCAGTATTTT.

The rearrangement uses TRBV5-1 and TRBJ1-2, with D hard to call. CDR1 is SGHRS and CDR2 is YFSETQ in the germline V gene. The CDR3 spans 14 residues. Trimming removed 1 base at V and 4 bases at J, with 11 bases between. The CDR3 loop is CASSLSDAIYGYTF. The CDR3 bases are TGCGCCAGCAGCTTGTCCGATGCTATCTATGGCTACACCTTC.